Listed here is a single T cell receptor (beta chain). The antigen is undetermined. The V gene's germline CDR1 is MGHDK and CDR2 SYGVNS. V dropped 2 bases and J dropped 5 bases, with 12 bases sitting between them. CDR3 length: 14 residues. This sample stems from a study of cytomegalovirus exposure and HLA in healthy donors. PCR involved 60 Vbeta and 13 Jbeta primers. The method was immunoSEQ multiplex PCR; TCRdb's version includes in-frame clones alone and lacks a portion of them. The data show roughly 150,000 clones, with approximately 81% seen just once and around 2.5% held by the top ten. In nominal health when sampled, donors likely had unrecorded immune exposures nonetheless. General study findings and limits: For cytomegalovirus status, the classifier reportedly gave diagnoses with high specificity and sensitivity. TCR beta sequences reportedly predicted most subjects' HLA-A and HLA-B alleles accurately.

V and J are TRBV25-1 and TRBJ2-5, with a weak D call TRBD1 (6 bases). Material for sequencing was PBMCs. The clonotype comes from a man aged 25-40 years in good health and CMV-seropositive. CDR3 protein: CASSEGQGQETQYF. CDR3 in DNA: TGTGCCAGCAGTGAAGGCCAGGGGCAGGAGACCCAGTACTTC.